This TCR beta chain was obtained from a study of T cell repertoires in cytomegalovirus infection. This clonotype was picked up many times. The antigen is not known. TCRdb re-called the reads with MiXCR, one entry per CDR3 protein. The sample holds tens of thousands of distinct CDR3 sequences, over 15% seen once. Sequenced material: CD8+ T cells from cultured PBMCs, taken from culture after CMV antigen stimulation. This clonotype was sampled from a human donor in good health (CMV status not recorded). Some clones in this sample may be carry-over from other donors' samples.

DNA of the CDR3: TGTGCCAGCAGCTTAGTCCGGGACAGGGGTTACGGCTACACCTTC. Protein: CASSLVRDRGYGYTF. The chain carries TRBV11-2 and TRBJ1-2; 10 bases are a match to TRBD1. The CDR3 is 15 amino acids. The V and J ends lost 1 base and 8 bases, in that order; junction bases with no gene match: 7. The germline V gene encodes CDR1 SGHAT and CDR2 FQNNGV.